Following are 30 T cell receptor beta chains from one sample sequenced in a study of B cell selection in AIRE deficiency (dated by TCRdb to between 2019 and 2020). The library was made by the immunoSEQ multiplex PCR assay. What TCRdb holds here is the immuneACCESS table cut down to in-frame rearrangements. Part of the clones is not present; checked against another copy, under half of the missing clones reflect an unresolved V gene, and the others are unexplained. The sample has about 21,000 clones on record, 97% of them singletons. Of the sample, about 0.2% falls within the top ten clones. Conventional CD4 T cells were sorted as CD4+CD127+ cells. Sequencing used conventional CD4+ T cells sorted from PBMCs. The receptors stem from a human donor with AIRE deficiency.

The V call is TRBV9, the J call TRBJ2-3; D is perhaps TRBD1 (5 bases). V dropped 1 base and J dropped 5 bases, with 5 bases sitting between them. Germline CDR1 is SGDLS and CDR2 is YYNGEE. The CDR3 is 12 residues long. The CDR3 DNA follows: TGTGCCAGCAGCGTAAGGGGAGATACGCAGTATTTT. It encodes CASSVRGDTQYF.

A few counts support this clone. The chain carries TRBV11-2 and TRBJ2-1; no firm D call. The CDR3 loop spans 13 amino acids. CDR1 is SGHAT and CDR2 is FQNNGV in the germline V gene. The V end lost 0 bases, the J end lost 8 bases, and 8 bases lay between the germline ends. The CDR3: CASSLDRLDEQFF. CDR3 coding DNA: TGTGCCAGCAGCTTAGATCGGCTAGATGAGCAGTTCTTC.

This clone was recorded only once. The rearrangement links TRBV7-2 to TRBJ2-1, with D possibly being TRBD1 (6 bases). Looked up from germline, CDR1 is SGHTA and CDR2 is FQGNSA. The CDR3 runs 15 residues. V lost 5 bases and J lost 5, with 16 bases in between. This chain's CDR3 is CASSRQAGTNNEQFF. The CDR3 region has the DNA TGTGCCAGCAGCCGGCAAGCCGGGACAAACAATGAGCAGTTCTTC.

The CDR3 reads CASSNYRFSSNEKLFF. In DNA form, the CDR3 reads TGTGCCAGCAGCAACTACAGGTTCTCTTCTAATGAAAAACTGTTTTTT. V gene TRBV7-8 combines with J gene TRBJ1-4, with D tentatively TRBD1 (5 bases). In germline, CDR1 is SGHVS, CDR2 FQNEAQ. Trimming cost V 5 bases and J 3 bases, with 16 bases left between them. The CDR3 is 16 amino acids. Together with reference TRBV7-8 and TRBJ1-4, the CDR3 gives the full variable domain: GAGVSQSPRYKVAKRGQDVALRCDPISGHVSLFWYQQALGQGPEFLTYFQNEAQLDKSGLPSDRFFAERPEGSVSTLKIQRTQQEDSAVYLCASSNYRFSSNEKLFFGSGTQLSVL.

The chain uses TRBV6-5 and TRBJ1-1; 8 nucleotides match TRBD1. Germline V CDR1 and CDR2: MNHEY, SVGAGI. After removal of 7 bases from V and 5 bases from J, the junction contained 9 bases not matched to a gene. The CDR3 is made up of 14 amino acids. The CDR3 region is CASIRGQGGTEAFF. The CDR3 nucleotides are TGTGCCAGCATTAGAGGACAGGGAGGTACTGAAGCTTTCTTT.

The V gene is TRBV10-3, the J gene TRBJ1-2, with D unresolved. The CDR3 is made up of 13 amino acids. The V end was cut by 3 bases, the J end by 4 bases, with 9 bases between. Germline CDR1 and CDR2: ENHRY and SYGVKD. The CDR3 DNA is TGTGCCATCAGTGACGGGAGTGCCTATGGCTACACCTTC. Protein sequence: CAISDGSAYGYTF.

The rearrangement joins TRBV28 to TRBJ2-1, with D unresolved. V dropped 2 bases and J dropped 14 bases, with 16 bases sitting between them. Germline CDR1 reads MDHEN; CDR2 reads SYDVKM. The CDR3 loop spans 13 amino acids. DNA of the CDR3: TGTGCCAGCAGTTTAGTCCAGGCTGGCGTGGAGTTCTTC. This sequence encodes CASSLVQAGVEFF.

This chain connects TRBV19 to TRBJ2-3, with D unclear. V lost 4 bases and J 4 bases, leaving 9 bases between the germline ends. Germline-derived CDR1 and CDR2 are LNHDA and SQIVND (reference sequence). The CDR3 contains 13 residues. Written as DNA, the CDR3 is TGTGCCAGTAGTACGATGGCGGCAGATACGCAGTATTTT. It codes for CASSTMAADTQYF.

This chain joins TRBV7-2 and TRBJ2-5, with 9 bases lining up with TRBD2. The CDR3 length is 16 residues. V dropped 1 base and J dropped 5; count of bases not matched to a gene: 8. Germline values: CDR1 SGHTA, CDR2 FQGNSA. Here the CDR3 reads CASSLGVAGVWETQYF. For the CDR3, the DNA is TGTGCCAGCAGCTTAGGGGTAGCGGGAGTTTGGGAGACCCAGTACTTC.

V is TRBV7-2 and J is TRBJ2-7; D remains unclear. The CDR3 length is 11 residues. Germline CDR1 is SGHTA and CDR2 is FQGNSA. V shed 5 bases and J shed 2 bases, with 4 bases lying between them. CDR3 in amino acids: CASSAAYEQYF. The CDR3 bases are TGTGCCAGCAGCGCTGCCTACGAGCAGTACTTC.

V gene TRBV4-1 combines with J gene TRBJ2-7; 9 nucleotides align to TRBD1. Trimming removed 5 bases from V and 5 bases from J; junction bases left unmatched: 13. Germline CDR1 is MGHRA and CDR2 is YSYEKL. The CDR3 sequence is 16 residues long. Written as DNA, the CDR3 is TGCGCCAGCAGCTACTACCCGGGACAGGGTTTCGACGAGCAGTACTTC. Protein product: CASSYYPGQGFDEQYF.

V and J are TRBV5-4 and TRBJ2-2; D is unclear. Germline loops: CDR1 SGHNT, CDR2 YYREEE (reference sequence). This CDR3 comprises 16 residues. Trimming removed 0 bases at V and 2 bases at J, with 11 bases between. CDR3 DNA sequence: TGTGCCAGCAGCTTGGCACATCTGTCCAACACCGGGGAGCTGTTTTTT. This gives the protein CASSLAHLSNTGELFF.

DNA for the CDR3: TGTGCCAGCAGTAGCGGGGGGAGCATCGGGTTGACCCAGTACTTC. Encoded protein: CASSSGGSIGLTQYF. The chain uses TRBV28 and TRBJ2-5; TRBD2 agrees at 9 bases. The CDR3 spans 15 residues. V was clipped by 5 bases and J by 7 bases; unmatched bases: 11. Germline CDR1 and CDR2: MDHEN and SYDVKM.

This chain joins TRBV6-6 and TRBJ2-2; 8 nucleotides match TRBD2. The length of the CDR3 is 14 residues. Germline CDR1 is MNHNY and CDR2 is SVGAGI (reference sequence). The CDR3 loop reads CASTGTSVTGELFF. For the CDR3, the DNA is TGTGCGTCAACCGGGACTAGTGTTACCGGGGAGCTGTTTTTT.

The chain carries TRBV11-2 and TRBJ1-1; 7 bases line up with TRBD1. Germline CDR1 SGHAT, CDR2 FQNNGV. J was trimmed by 5 bases and V by 5 bases; bases with no gene match: 8. CDR3 size: 14 residues. DNA for the CDR3: TGTGCCAGCAGCCCAGGGGGGGGCAGGACTGAAGCTTTCTTT. Residues: CASSPGGGRTEAFF.

This clone is a singleton in its sample. The chain couples TRBV4-3 to TRBJ2-1, with 8 positions matching TRBD2. The CDR3 loop spans 15 amino acids. In germline, CDR1 is LGHNA, CDR2 YSLEER. J gave up 11 bases and V 4 bases, and 13 bases lay outside the gene matches. CDR3 region: CASSPSGGRTMKQFF. The CDR3 DNA follows: TGCGCCAGCAGCCCGAGCGGGGGCCGTACAATGAAGCAGTTCTTC.

The rearrangement joins TRBV9 to TRBJ2-3, with 13 bases lining up with TRBD2. CDR3 size: 16 residues. Germline lookup yields CDR1 SGDLS and CDR2 YYNGEE. V was clipped by 4 bases and J by 3 bases; unmatched bases: 5. The DNA for the CDR3 is TGTGCCAGCAGCACGGGACTAGCGGGAATTACAGATACGCAGTATTTT. Encoded protein: CASSTGLAGITDTQYF.

The chain joins TRBV4-3 to TRBJ1-3; 9 bases fit TRBD1. Germline V gene data show CDR1 as LGHNA and CDR2 as YSLEER. The V gene end was trimmed by 0 bases and the J gene end by 4 bases; junction bases not matched to a gene: 13. The CDR3 totals 19 residues. This CDR3 is CASSQDRGTGSSPGNTIYF. The CDR3 nucleotides read TGCGCCAGCAGCCAAGATAGGGGGACAGGGTCCTCTCCGGGAAACACCATATATTTT.

The chain has TRBV27 and TRBJ2-6, with unresolved D. Trimming cost V 4 bases and J 2 bases, with 18 bases left between them. Per germline, CDR1 MNHEY and CDR2 SMNVEV (reference sequence). This CDR3 is built from 18 residues. CDR3 nucleotides: TGTGCCAGCAGTTCCCACGATGGGGAACTCGCTGGGGCCAACGTCCTGACTTTC. Residues: CASSSHDGELAGANVLTF.

The rearrangement uses TRBV6-5 and TRBJ2-7, with 8 bases aligning to TRBD2. V was clipped by 6 bases and J by 2 bases; unmatched bases: 9. There are 15 residues in the CDR3. Germline assignment: CDR1 MNHEY and CDR2 SVGAGI. CDR3 region: CASSRGLAGTYEQYF. CDR3 nucleotide sequence: TGTGCCAGCAGCCGCGGACTAGCCGGAACCTACGAGCAGTACTTC.

The chain combines TRBV28 with TRBJ2-4; D possibly corresponds to TRBD1 (5 bases). The germline gives CDR1 MDHEN, CDR2 SYDVKM. CDR3 size: 16 residues. The V and J ends lost 3 bases and 6 bases respectively, with 18 bases between them. CDR3: CASSFSFIRQRNIQYF. DNA of the CDR3: TGTGCCAGCAGTTTCAGCTTTATCCGACAGAGAAACATTCAGTACTTC.

This clone is a singleton in its sample. The CDR3 region has the DNA TGCGCCAGCACCAACAGGGGTGGGACTCCAATCCCTGAGCAGTTCTTC. Translating gives CASTNRGGTPIPEQFF. V usage is TRBV5-1 and J usage is TRBJ2-1; a possible D gene is TRBD1 (7 bases). Germline CDR1 and CDR2: SGHRS and YFSETQ. The CDR3 contains 16 residues. V was trimmed by 6 bases and J by 9 bases, leaving 25 bases between them.

The rearrangement uses TRBV2 and TRBJ1-3; D possibly corresponds to TRBD1 (5 bases). The CDR3 length is 15 residues. Germline V gives CDR1 SNHLY, CDR2 FYNNEI. V was clipped by 3 bases and J by 0 bases, with 9 bases between them. The CDR3 nucleotides are TGTGCCAGCAGTGAGGGCAGGGCCTCTGGAAACACCATATATTTT. Translation: CASSEGRASGNTIYF.

The chain couples TRBV5-6 to TRBJ1-1; D is possibly TRBD1 (5 bases). The V end was cut by 2 bases, the J end by 4 bases, with 12 bases between. The CDR3 sequence is 14 residues long. Germline V gene lookup returns CDR1 SGHDT and CDR2 YYEEEE. CDR3 protein: CASSLRGVGTEAFF. The CDR3 DNA reads TGTGCCAGCAGCTTACGAGGGGTTGGCACTGAAGCTTTCTTT.

The rearrangement joins TRBV19 to TRBJ2-2, with D perhaps TRBD2 (6 bases). The CDR3 has 16 residues. Trimming left V 5 bases short and J 5 bases short, with 18 bases between. Looked up from germline, CDR1 is LNHDA and CDR2 is SQIVND (reference sequence). The chain's CDR3 is CASSPDMASETGELFF. DNA of the CDR3: TGTGCCAGTAGTCCAGATATGGCTAGCGAAACCGGGGAGCTGTTTTTT.

The V call is TRBV15, the J call TRBJ2-5; D might be TRBD2 (6 bases). V shed 0 bases and J shed 4 bases, with 9 bases lying between them. This CDR3 has 14 residues. Germline V gene sequence: CDR1 LNHNV, CDR2 YYDKDF (reference sequence). CDR3 residues: CATSREGGIETQYF. The CDR3, as DNA: TGTGCCACCAGCAGAGAGGGCGGGATAGAGACCCAGTACTTC. Combining the CDR3 with reference TRBV15 and TRBJ2-5 gives the whole variable domain DAMVIQNPRYQVTQFGKPVTLSCSQTLNHNVMYWYQQKSSQAPKLLFHYYDKDFNNEADTPDNFQSRRPNTSFCFLDIRSPGLGDTAMYLCATSREGGIETQYFGPGTRLLVL.

CDR3 region: CASSLDRGLRSVEKLFF. As DNA, the CDR3 is TGTGCCAGCAGTCTCGACAGGGGGCTTCGGTCGGTTGAAAAACTGTTTTTT. The V gene is TRBV28, the J gene TRBJ1-4; 10 nucleotides agree with TRBD1. CDR1 and CDR2 from the germline V gene are MDHEN and SYDVKM. Trimming removed 5 bases from V and 7 bases from J; junction bases left unmatched: 13. CDR3 length: 17 amino acids.

This clone showed up just once. This chain connects TRBV6-1 to TRBJ1-6; TRBD1 aligns across 9 bases. With V trimmed by 8 bases and J by 10 bases, 6 bases remained unmatched. Germline values: CDR1 MNHNS, CDR2 SASEGT. The length of the CDR3 is 13 residues. CDR3: CASLDRGVSPLHF. The CDR3 region has the DNA TGTGCCAGCCTGGACAGGGGCGTCTCACCCCTCCACTTT.

The chain joins TRBV7-9 to TRBJ1-5; a possible D gene is TRBD1 (6 bases). Germline values: CDR1 SEHNR, CDR2 FQNEAQ (reference sequence). The V and J ends lost 8 bases and 6 bases respectively, with 17 bases between them. CDR3 size: 14 residues. The CDR3 DNA sequence: TGTGCCAGCGGTCAACAGGGCATGGGTCAGCCCCAGCATTTT. Translated: CASGQQGMGQPQHF.

V and J are TRBV28 and TRBJ1-5, with 7 nucleotides matching TRBD1. This CDR3 spans 16 amino acids. Germline values: CDR1 MDHEN, CDR2 SYDVKM. The V segment lost 5 bases and the J segment 2 bases; nucleotides outside the gene matches: 9. The CDR3, as DNA: TGTGCCAGCAGTCTCAACAGGGGTGGGGGCAATCAGCCCCAGCATTTT. This sequence encodes CASSLNRGGGNQPQHF. The full variable domain, with the rest looked up from reference TRBV28 and TRBJ1-5, is DVKVTQSSRYLVKRTGEKVFLECVQDMDHENMFWYRQDPGLGLRLIYFSYDVKMKEKGDIPEGYSVSREKKERFSLILESASTNQTSMYLCASSLNRGGGNQPQHFGDGTRLSIL.